These T cell receptor beta chains were read from a single sample in a study of blood T cells in healthy people across ages. From the 5' RACE reads, TCRdb called clonotypes with MiXCR, one entry per CDR3 protein. In the table there are around 1,800,000 distinct CDR3 sequences, approximately 39% of which are singletons. The sample taken for sequencing was blood. Receptor source: a human donor in good health. Each CDR3 is given with its conserved first and last residue. Fields, in order: clone size, D gene, V gene, J gene, CDR3 protein, CDR3 DNA. The D gene is left open where the match is weak. Expanded clones are given a class, and other clones once, few, many or no size at all.

few	TRBD1	TRBV7-3	TRBJ1-2	CASSMDRATYYGYTF	TGTGCCAGCAGCATGGACAGGGCCACTTACTATGGCTACACCTTC
.	.	TRBV7-2	TRBJ2-5	CASSLTTGPQARTQYF	TGTGCCAGCAGCTTAACGACAGGACCCCAGGCACGGACCCAGTACTTC
.	.	TRBV29-1	TRBJ2-7	CSVDPGDTTYEQYF	TGCAGCGTTGACCCCGGGGACACCACCTACGAGCAGTACTTC
.	TRBD2	TRBV11-1	TRBJ2-3	CASSLAVPGGAPDTQYF	TGTGCCAGCAGCTTAGCGGTTCCGGGGGGTGCCCCAGATACGCAGTATTTT
few	.	TRBV20-1	TRBJ2-7	CSARPSPGALEGLYEQYF	TGCAGTGCTAGGCCCTCACCCGGGGCCCTGGAGGGACTCTACGAGCAGTACTTC
.	.	TRBV5-4	TRBJ2-5	CASSVQDFGEQYF	TGTGCCAGCAGCGTACAGGATTTCGGTGAGCAGTACTTC
.	.	TRBV5-6	TRBJ2-1	CASSLGLAKNNEQFF	TGTGCCAGCAGCTTGGGGCTAGCCAAAAACAATGAGCAGTTCTTC
.	.	TRBV19	TRBJ2-3	CASSISSVDTQYF	TGTGCCAGTAGTATTTCTTCCGTCGATACGCAGTATTTT
few	.	TRBV20-1	TRBJ2-1	CSARDLDPGSSYNEQFF	TGCAGTGCTAGAGACCTCGATCCGGGGAGCTCCTACAATGAGCAGTTCTTC
few	.	TRBV12-3/TRBV12-4	TRBJ2-1	CASSSDANNEQFF	TGTGCCAGCAGTTCAGACGCAAACAATGAGCAGTTCTTC
.	TRBD1	TRBV7-9	TRBJ2-7	CASSLAPGLGTGDYEQYF	TGTGCCAGCAGCTTAGCCCCTGGTCTGGGGACAGGGGATTACGAGCAGTACTTC
.	TRBD1	TRBV12-5	TRBJ1-5	CASGRGPYGGNQPQHF	TGTGCTAGTGGCAGGGGGCCATATGGAGGCAATCAGCCCCAGCATTTT
few	TRBD2	TRBV4-1	TRBJ2-7	CASSQEMRGLRYEQYF	TGCGCCAGCAGCCAAGAGATGAGGGGACTACGGTACGAGCAGTACTTC
.	TRBD1	TRBV12-3/TRBV12-4	TRBJ1-2	CASSEYPGTVNYGYTF	TGTGCCAGCAGTGAGTACCCCGGGACAGTTAACTATGGCTACACCTTC
few	.	TRBV5-1	TRBJ1-1	CASSLSGSGEAFF	TGCGCCAGCAGCTTGAGCGGGTCGGGTGAAGCTTTCTTT
.	.	TRBV7-3	TRBJ2-1	CASGLRSYNEQFF	TGTGCCAGCGGCCTCCGATCCTACAATGAGCAGTTCTTC
many	.	TRBV20-1	TRBJ2-4	CSASGGNLISGQYF	TGCAGTGCTAGTGGAGGCAACCTGATTAGTGGGCAGTACTTC
.	TRBD2	TRBV12-3/TRBV12-4	TRBJ2-3	CASSPRALAGVPTDAQYF	TGTGCCAGCAGCCCTAGGGCGCTAGCGGGGGTGCCGACAGATGCGCAGTATTTT
.	.	TRBV20-1	TRBJ1-4	CSASDRGGGYEKLFF	TGCAGTGCTAGTGATCGGGGTGGGGGTTATGAAAAACTGTTTTTT
few	.	TRBV7-2	TRBJ1-5	CASSLAGGAQPQHF	TGTGCCAGCAGCTTAGCCGGGGGGGCTCAGCCCCAGCATTTT
once	.	TRBV7-9	TRBJ2-7	CASSLDGAAGREQYF	TGTGCCAGCAGCTTAGATGGTGCAGCGGGCCGCGAGCAGTACTTC
few	.	TRBV7-3	TRBJ2-3	CASSLNGDNADTQYF	TGTGCCAGCAGCTTAAATGGGGATAACGCAGATACGCAGTATTTT
.	.	TRBV20-1	TRBJ2-5	CSATGQFQETQYF	TGCAGTGCCACGGGACAATTCCAAGAGACCCAGTACTTC
.	.	TRBV5-1	TRBJ2-5	CASSLGDSYETQYF	TGCGCCAGCAGCTTGGGTGACAGTTATGAGACCCAGTACTTC
.	.	TRBV7-9	TRBJ1-2	CASSPGTADLYGYTF	TGTGCCAGCAGCCCCGGGACGGCTGACCTCTATGGCTACACCTTC
.	.	TRBV29-1	TRBJ1-2	CSAGLDWGYTF	TGCAGCGCCGGACTAGACTGGGGCTACACCTTC
.	TRBD1	TRBV20-1	TRBJ1-4	CSAQPGTGVLPLEKLFF	TGCAGTGCTCAACCCGGGACAGGGGTTCTTCCGCTAGAAAAACTGTTTTTT
.	.	TRBV2	TRBJ2-1	CASSSPQTRGGFF	TGTGCCAGCAGCTCGCCTCAGACTAGAGGGGGGTTCTTC
.	.	TRBV28	TRBJ2-3	CASSLRVGFGTLGDTQYF	TGTGCCAGCAGTTTACGAGTGGGGTTCGGGACATTGGGAGATACGCAGTATTTT